This T cell receptor beta chain is from a study of vaccination effects on CD4 cells after COVID-19. V lost 4 bases, J lost 0 bases, and 14 bases lay in between. Germline loops: CDR1 MNHEY, CDR2 SVGEGT. The CDR3 is made up of 16 amino acids. On this clone: What it binds is unknown.

Repertoires were generated with immunoSEQ multiplex PCR, while TCRdb's copy carries only in-frame clones and drops some. The sample includes 25,000 to 40,000 clones, roughly four fifths of them seen just once. Under the ViraFEST assay, PBMC were stimulated with viral peptide pools so that antigen-specific CD4+ T cells expanded. Sequencing was performed afterwards. Cells that had been cultured for 10 days were the source of isolated CD4+ T cells. Every participant took two doses of the BNT162b2 or mRNA-1273 vaccine. Specimen: CD4+ T cells from PBMCs cultured with HCoV-NL63 spike peptides, collected after COVID-19 vaccination. This chain connects TRBV6-2 or TRBV6-3 to TRBJ2-3; D not resolved. This receptor was obtained from a human donor who received a COVID-19 vaccine. Some clones in this sample may be carry-over from other donors' samples. The CDR3 loop is CASSSGATSSTDTQYF. In DNA form, the CDR3 reads TGTGCCAGCAGTTCCGGTGCTACCTCTAGCACAGATACGCAGTATTTT.